A selection of T cell receptor beta chains follows, all from one sample in a study of T cell responses to AZD1222 COVID-19 vaccine. The repertoire was sequenced with immunoSEQ multiplex PCR; TCRdb's copy has only in-frame clones and lacks some. The table includes 180,000 or so clones, 85% to 90% detected once. Sequencing was performed on peripheral blood, taken on day 0 of AZD1222 vaccination. These receptors originate from an adult in good health. The CDR3 runs from the conserved cysteine through the conserved F or W. Fields, in order: V gene, D gene, CDR3 protein. The D gene is left open where the match is weak.

>TRBV6-4|NA
CASSDSSTGELFF
>TRBV11-3|TRBD2
CASSLRDYSYEQYF
>TRBV3-1/TRBV3-2|NA
CASSQGGVEKLFF
>TRBV6-6|NA
CASKGWGGDTDTQYF
>TRBV2|TRBD2
CASRLAGGQYNEQFF
>TRBV3-1/TRBV3-2|NA
CASSQADGGPQNEQFF
>TRBV19|NA
CASSPRGSTEAFF
>TRBV6-6|NA
CASSRGTTYKRNQPQHF
>TRBV5-1|NA
CASSENSYNEQFF
>TRBV7-7|NA
CASSLGGSSAPGDTQYF
>TRBV7-9|NA
CASSISDTEAFF
>TRBV5-6|TRBD2
CASSQGLAAYNEQFF
>TRBV3-1/TRBV3-2|NA
CASSLSRDEQFF
>TRBV28|NA
CASTLGGVGTEAFF
>TRBV10-3|TRBD2
CAISSGGGTDTQYF
>TRBV7-8|NA
CASSLPRAFF
>TRBV5-1|NA
CASSLRDGRDYGYTF
>TRBV3-1/TRBV3-2|TRBD1
CASSQTDRGAGYTF
>TRBV11-2|TRBD2
CASSYSGGGTDTQYF
>TRBV28|NA
CASSLDSNRYNEQFF
>TRBV6-5|NA
CASAKYGLMNTEAFF
>TRBV9|TRBD1
CASSARGQGWDTQYF
>TRBV2|NA
CASSVTLSNQPQHF
>TRBV3-1/TRBV3-2|NA
CASSQGAGAGAFF
>TRBV19|NA
CASSALEGNSPLHF
>TRBV7-8|NA
CATRSGLNTEAFF
>TRBV2|TRBD1
CASSGQGFHEQYF
>TRBV21-1|NA
CASIERGTPRNYEQYF
>TRBV6-5|TRBD1
CASRPRTGNNSPLHF
>TRBV30|NA
CAWSRQVTEAFF
>TRBV5-1|NA
CASSLDSTATEAFF
>TRBV9|NA
CASSVDSGNQPQHF
>TRBV5-4|TRBD1
CASSLGQGGGYTF